Below, one T cell receptor beta chain is given with its context. The sample is drawn from a study of T cell changes during pregnancy in multiple sclerosis. Here immunoSEQ multiplex PCR was the method, and the copy in TCRdb shows in-frame clones only, minus some. This sample has tens of thousands of clones, with over 85% found just once. The TCR was taken from a female donor with multiple sclerosis, enrolled in a pregnancy study. Specimen: peripheral blood, collected in the first trimester of pregnancy.

CDR3 sequence: CATSRGFSLTGERGYTF. CDR3 bases: TGTGCCACCAGCAGAGGTTTCTCCTTGACAGGGGAGAGGGGCTACACCTTC. The chain combines TRBV15 with TRBJ1-2; 8 nucleotides agree with TRBD1. The CDR3 consists of 17 residues. After removal of 1 base from V and 8 bases from J, the junction contained 15 bases not matched to a gene. Germline CDR1 LNHNV, CDR2 YYDKDF (reference sequence).